The next 5 T cell receptor beta chains were all read from a single sample in a study of graft-versus-host responses after intestinal transplantation. Their cognate antigens are unknown. TCRdb keeps only in-frame clones here, not all; method: immunoSEQ multiplex PCR. The repertoire holds about 71,000 clones, around 90% seen once, with approximately 1.3% in the top ten. Sample: unstimulated CD8+ T cells sorted from spleen or lymph node cells, taken before intestinal transplant. The source is a human donor who received an intestinal transplant.

The J gene is TRBJ2-2, the V gene TRBV7-9, with D unresolved. The CDR3 runs 14 residues. With 2 bases removed from V and 1 base from J, the gap between germline ends came to 5 bases. CDR1 and CDR2 from the germline V gene are SEHNR and FQNEAQ (reference sequence). The CDR3 DNA reads as TGTGCCAGCAGCTTACCCAGGAACACCGGGGAGCTGTTTTTT. It yields the protein CASSLPRNTGELFF.

The rearrangement links TRBV5-6 to TRBJ1-1; weak D call: TRBD1 (6 bases). Germline CDR1 reads SGHDT; CDR2 reads YYEEEE. This CDR3 contains 15 residues. Trimming removed 0 bases from V and 0 bases from J, with 9 bases in between. The CDR3 sequence is CASSLDGGLNTEAFF. In DNA form, the CDR3 reads TGTGCCAGCAGCTTGGATGGGGGCTTGAACACTGAAGCTTTCTTT.

The chain recombines TRBV7-9 with TRBJ1-1; no clear D gene. This CDR3 is 14 amino acids long. V lost 5 bases and J lost 5, with 15 bases in between. CDR1 SEHNR and CDR2 FQNEAQ come from the germline V gene (reference sequence). CDR3 sequence reads: CASSTPAPGTEAFF. The CDR3 DNA reads TGTGCCAGCAGCACACCCGCCCCCGGGACTGAAGCTTTCTTT.

This clone was picked up one time. The V gene is TRBV11-2, the J gene TRBJ1-5; D unresolved. Trimming took off 5 bases at V and 0 bases at J, with 5 bases between the two ends. The CDR3 sequence is 13 residues long. Germline V gene sequence: CDR1 SGHAT, CDR2 FQNNGV. The CDR3 is CASSPYSNQPQHF. The CDR3 DNA reads as TGTGCCAGCAGCCCCTATAGCAATCAGCCCCAGCATTTT. Combining the CDR3 with reference TRBV11-2 and TRBJ1-5 gives the whole variable domain EAGVAQSPRYKIIEKRQSVAFWCNPISGHATLYWYQQILGQGPKLLIQFQNNGVVDDSQLPKDRFSAERLKGVDSTLKIQPAKLEDSAVYLCASSPYSNQPQHFGDGTRLSIL.

This chain links TRBV6-1 with TRBJ1-2; possibly TRBD1 for D (6 bases). The V end was cut by 0 bases, the J end by 2 bases, with 13 bases between. The germline V gene has CDR1 MNHNS and CDR2 SASEGT. This CDR3 region has 16 residues. CDR3 residues: CASSEAFSGANYGYTF. Written as DNA, the CDR3 is TGTGCCAGCAGTGAAGCGTTTTCAGGGGCCAACTATGGCTACACCTTC.